The 8 T cell receptor beta chains in this list originate from one sample, sequenced in a study of response to subunit inactivated influenza vaccine (dated by TCRdb to between 2018 and 2020). Receptor amplification or capture employed RT-PCR. Instrument used: Illumina HiSeq 2500. TCRdb reworked the public reads: Q25 trimming with fastp, MiXCR clone assembly, productive beta chains retained. Rows with a matching CDR3 protein are joined into one entry that keeps the most common DNA and genes. For this sample the table gives more than 450,000 distinct CDR3 sequences, of which under 9% were detected only once. Over 10% of the sample is held by the ten biggest clonotypes. The material was PBMCs from blood, obtained less than 30 months after vaccination. The receptors shown here come from a man aged 50-75 years who received an inactivated influenza vaccine. Donor details come from another sample of the same person, matched by shared clones.

The genes are TRBV11-1 and TRBJ2-7, with 7 positions matching TRBD2. Germline values: CDR1 SGHAT, CDR2 FQDESV (reference sequence). CDR3 length equals 15 residues. The junction had 8 bases not matched to a gene; V was cut back by 5 bases and J by 1 base. CDR3: CASSPRAGLSYEQYF. DNA of the CDR3: TGTGCCAGCAGCCCTAGAGCGGGACTTTCCTACGAGCAGTACTTC. The whole variable domain, filled in from reference TRBV11-1 and TRBJ2-7, reads EAEVAQSPRYKITEKSQAVAFWCDPISGHATLYWYRQILGQGPELLVQFQDESVVDDSQLPKDRFSAERLKGVDSTLKIQPAELGDSAMYLCASSPRAGLSYEQYFGPGTRLTVT.

V is TRBV4-1 and J is TRBJ2-1; unclear D gene. The CDR3 is 16 residues long. Looked up from germline, CDR1 is MGHRA and CDR2 is YSYEKL. V was shortened by 3 bases and J by 3 bases, with 15 bases between the two germline ends. The CDR3 protein is CASSHASSSGYNEQFF. The CDR3 nucleotides are TGCGCCAGCAGCCACGCGAGTAGCTCGGGCTACAATGAGCAGTTCTTC.

This clonotype came up a few times. This chain connects TRBV20-1 to TRBJ2-3, with TRBD1 matching 7 bases. The ends lost 4 bases at V and 0 bases at J; junction bases unmatched: 7. The CDR3 spans 15 residues. Germline V lookup: CDR1 DFQATT, CDR2 SNEGSKA (reference sequence). The CDR3 loop reads CSANSRDRSTDTQYF. In DNA form, the CDR3 reads TGCAGTGCTAATTCCCGGGACAGAAGCACAGATACGCAGTATTTT.

Ten or more counts support this clonotype. The chain links TRBV4-3 to TRBJ2-1, with D perhaps matching TRBD2 (5 bases). V was cut by 0 bases and J by 5 bases, with 14 bases left in between. Germline V gene sequence: CDR1 LGHNA, CDR2 YSLEER. The length of the CDR3 is 16 residues. The CDR3 protein is CASSQEPGRLNNEQFF. CDR3 nucleotides: TGCGCCAGCAGCCAAGAACCGGGAAGGTTAAACAATGAGCAGTTCTTC.

This clonotype occurred many times. The V gene is TRBV3-1, the J gene TRBJ1-5, with D unclear. CDR1 and CDR2 (germline): LGHDT, YNNKEL (reference sequence). The CDR3 totals 13 residues. V was pared by 4 bases and J by 4 bases, with 8 bases between. The CDR3 DNA reads as TGTGCCAGCAGCCCCACAGATAATCAGCCCCAGCATTTT. Translating gives CASSPTDNQPQHF.

This clonotype was observed many times. The rearrangement links TRBV20-1 to TRBJ2-5, with D uncertain. The CDR3 spans 12 residues. V lost 3 bases and J lost 2, with 7 bases in between. The V gene's germline CDR1 is DFQATT and CDR2 SNEGSKA (reference sequence). The CDR3 loop reads CSASPGQETQYF. In DNA, the CDR3 is TGCAGTGCTAGCCCAGGACAAGAGACCCAGTACTTC.

The sample holds a few counts of this clonotype. This chain uses TRBV7-2 with TRBJ2-1; tentatively, D is TRBD2 (5 bases). Between the trimmed V and J ends, which lost 4 bases and 9 bases, there was a span of 7 bases. The CDR3 extends over 11 amino acids. Germline V lookup: CDR1 SGHTA, CDR2 FQGNSA. This chain's CDR3 is CASSSTIEQFF. CDR3 bases: TGTGCCAGCAGCTCGACTATTGAGCAGTTCTTC. Using reference TRBV7-2 and TRBJ2-1 for the parts outside the CDR3, the full variable domain is GAGVSQSPSNKVTEKGKDVELRCDPISGHTALYWYRQSLGQGLEFLIYFQGNSAPDKSGLPSDRFSAERTGGSVSTLTIQRTQQEDSAVYLCASSSTIEQFFGPGTRLTVL.

This clonotype was observed at least ten times. The J gene is TRBJ2-7, the V gene TRBV5-1, with no clear D. The V gene's germline CDR1 is SGHRS and CDR2 YFSETQ. V shed 4 bases and J shed 3 bases, with 17 bases lying between them. The CDR3 consists of 15 residues. The CDR3 loop reads CASSPSYSTSYEQYF. The CDR3, as DNA: TGCGCCAGCAGCCCCTCTTACAGTACAAGCTACGAGCAGTACTTC.